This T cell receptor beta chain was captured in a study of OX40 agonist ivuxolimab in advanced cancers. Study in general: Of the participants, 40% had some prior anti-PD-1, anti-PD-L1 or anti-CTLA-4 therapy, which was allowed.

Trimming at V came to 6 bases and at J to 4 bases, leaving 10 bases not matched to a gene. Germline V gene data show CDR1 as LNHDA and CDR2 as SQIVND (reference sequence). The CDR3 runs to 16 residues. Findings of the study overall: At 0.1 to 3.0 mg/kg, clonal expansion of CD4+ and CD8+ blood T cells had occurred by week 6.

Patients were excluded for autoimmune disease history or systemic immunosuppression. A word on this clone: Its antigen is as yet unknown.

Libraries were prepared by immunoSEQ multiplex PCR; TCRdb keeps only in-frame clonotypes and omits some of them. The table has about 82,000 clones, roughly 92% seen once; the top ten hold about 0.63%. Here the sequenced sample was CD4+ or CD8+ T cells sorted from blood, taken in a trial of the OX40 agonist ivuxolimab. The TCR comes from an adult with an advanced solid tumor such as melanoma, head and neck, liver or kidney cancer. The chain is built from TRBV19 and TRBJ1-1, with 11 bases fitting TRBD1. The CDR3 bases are TGTGCCAGTAGCCTTGGACAGGGGGCGGGTTCCACTGAAGCTTTCTTT. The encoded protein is CASSLGQGAGSTEAFF.